These T cell receptor beta chains were read from a single sample in a study of cytomegalovirus exposure and HLA in healthy donors. Clones were read by immunoSEQ multiplex PCR, and TCRdb kept only the in-frame ones, dropping some. The sample consists of some 120,000 clones, roughly 9.9% of them appearing once. The sample was PBMCs. These receptors were obtained from a young man in good health and CMV-seronegative. Each CDR3 is given with its conserved first and last residue.

v_gene	j_gene	len	CDR3aa
TRBV2	TRBJ1-2	14	CASRQRGLNYGYTF
TRBV25-1	TRBJ2-7	17	CASSDQFSGTSPREQYF
TRBV6-6	TRBJ1-6	13	CASRTGTTSPLHF
TRBV15	TRBJ1-5	13	CATTWGSNQPQHF
TRBV28	TRBJ2-5	13	CASSLNRVETQYF
TRBV19	TRBJ2-1	15	CASSPDRGHVNEQFF
TRBV19	TRBJ2-2	15	CASRVKDVYTGELFF
TRBV11-3	TRBJ2-2	14	CASSLAANTGELFF
TRBV14	TRBJ2-7	15	CASSQVGTGESEQYF
TRBV7-3	TRBJ2-1	15	CASSLGLAGGNEQFF
TRBV5-1	TRBJ2-1	15	CASSLGDRGINEQFF
TRBV11-3	TRBJ2-7	14	CASSLQQHLYEQYF
TRBV29-1	NA	13	CSVLLAGSYEQYF
TRBV5-1	TRBJ2-1	17	CASSLLPDRGQDNEQFF
TRBV11-3	TRBJ2-1	17	CASSQSPGLADYNEQFF
TRBV27	TRBJ2-1	17	CASSLSSWSGSRGEQFF
TRBV4-3	TRBJ2-7	15	CASSQDRLAAYEQYF
TRBV9	TRBJ1-1	14	CASSPGTGGPEAFF
TRBV5-1	TRBJ2-7	14	CASSPDLGGYEQYF
TRBV6-5	TRBJ2-1	13	CASRATTYNEQFF
TRBV6-1	TRBJ1-5	16	CASSEVGQASNQPQHF
TRBV6-1	TRBJ2-7	14	CASSDGGASYEQYF
TRBV7-9	TRBJ2-6	17	CASSRYGTDAGANVLTF
TRBV4-1	TRBJ2-1	17	CASSQDRGPSSYNEQFF
TRBV10-3	TRBJ1-1	16	CAISQTGGSAYTEAFF
TRBV6-1	TRBJ1-1	14	CASTTAGGKTEAFF
TRBV28	TRBJ1-5	17	CASSFAGQAHSNQPQHF
TRBV5-1	TRBJ2-5	15	CASSLNGQGLETQYF
TRBV7-2	TRBJ1-6	15	CASSPQGSYNSPLHF
TRBV7-9	TRBJ1-1	16	CASSLAGGWVNTEAFF
TRBV7-9	TRBJ2-7	13	CASSSDAGGEQYF
TRBV27	TRBJ1-4	13	CATARRTGEKLFF
TRBV6-5	TRBJ2-5	13	CASSYGKYGAQYF
TRBV19	TRBJ2-7	15	CASSAALAGFEEQYF
TRBV7-9	TRBJ2-1	14	CASSLLAGANEQFF
TRBV27	TRBJ1-1	14	CASSPLGVNTEAFF
TRBV6-1	TRBJ2-7	14	CASSERGSSYEQYF
TRBV2	TRBJ2-1	17	CASSIRLAGESYNEQFF
TRBV5-1	TRBJ1-4	16	CASSLRDRRRNEKLFF
TRBV15	TRBJ2-3	17	CATSRDLVWERADTQYF
TRBV28	TRBJ2-6	19	CASSLGGGMGASGANVLTF
TRBV19	TRBJ1-5	14	CASSMGTINQPQHF
TRBV4-1	TRBJ2-7	15	CASSPLMGHSYEQYF
TRBV5-1	TRBJ2-2	15	CASSLATGVIGELFF
TRBV6-5	TRBJ2-1	13	CASSPLLHNEQFF
TRBV7-2	TRBJ1-4	19	CASSASQPPLGARGEKLFF
TRBV19	TRBJ1-1	16	CASLIRDRGRNTEAFF
TRBV4-1	TRBJ1-2	12	CASSPDRHGYTF
TRBV9	TRBJ2-2	12	CASSPYTGELFF
TRBV6-1	TRBJ2-5	15	CASSFLAGGEGTQYF
TRBV19	TRBJ1-2	14	CASSTSRGYYGYTF
TRBV30	TRBJ1-5	14	CAWSVDRGNQPQHF
TRBV5-1	TRBJ2-1	14	CASSPGTSRAEQFF
TRBV14	TRBJ2-2	12	CASSRHTGELFF
TRBV18	TRBJ1-5	15	CASSRTGGNNQPQHF
TRBV18	TRBJ2-7	13	CASSALAGYEQYF
TRBV6-6	TRBJ1-2	13	CASSYEANYGYTF
TRBV10-3	TRBJ1-1	13	CATRTHVNTEAFF
TRBV9	TRBJ2-2	15	CASSVGTGDTGELFF
TRBV1	TRBJ2-3	15	CTSSSTRGNTDTQYF